The 17 T cell receptor beta chains below all came from one sample that was sequenced in a study of molecular identifiers for immune sequencing clone quantification. Each CDR3 protein gets one entry after TCRdb re-called the PCR reads with MiXCR. This sample has about 320,000 distinct CDR3 sequences, with 24% found just once. Sequences were obtained from naive CD8+ T cells from blood, with Jurkat cell RNA spiked in. Indicated subset: FACS-sorted CD8+CD4-CCR7+CD45RA+ naive T cells. These receptors all come from a human donor in good health. Some libraries in this study had Jurkat cell RNA spiked in.

With regard to this clonotype: This may arise from a read error, as a much more abundant clone is one base away. The chain combines TRBV28 with TRBJ2-3; the match to TRBD2 covers 9 bases. The V segment lost 7 bases and the J segment 6 bases; nucleotides outside the gene matches: 11. The CDR3 is made up of 15 amino acids. The germline V gene has CDR1 MDHEN and CDR2 SYDVKM. The CDR3 DNA reads as TGTGCCAGCAATTTTATAGGGACTAGCTTTGATACGCAGTATTTT. Its translation: CASNFIGTSFDTQYF.

In its sample, this clonotype was seen a few times. V and J are TRBV4-1 and TRBJ2-6; D might be TRBD1 (5 bases). CDR3 size: 16 residues. Deletions cut 0 bases from V and 1 base from J, with 7 bases between. Germline assignment: CDR1 MGHRA and CDR2 YSYEKL. CDR3 sequence: CASSQDAGSGANVLTF. The CDR3 DNA reads as TGCGCCAGCAGCCAAGATGCAGGGTCTGGGGCCAACGTCCTGACTTTC.

The V and J genes are TRBV6-2 or TRBV6-3 and TRBJ2-3; TRBD1 is a possible D gene (6 bases). The CDR3 is made up of 13 amino acids. V lost 5 bases and J 6 bases, leaving 12 bases between the germline ends. Germline CDR1 reads MNHEY; CDR2 reads SVGEGT. The CDR3 loop reads CASSKGQPDTQYF. DNA of the CDR3: TGTGCCAGCAGTAAAGGACAGCCCGATACGCAGTATTTT.

V usage is TRBV7-8 and J usage is TRBJ2-3; D is possibly TRBD2 (6 bases). The CDR3 has 16 residues. V was shortened by 5 bases and J by 4 bases, with 19 bases between the two germline ends. The germline CDR1 and CDR2 sequences are SGHVS and FQNEAQ. The CDR3 nucleotides are TGTGCCAGCAGCCTCGCGGGGTGGGACGGCTCAGATACGCAGTATTTT. Protein product: CASSLAGWDGSDTQYF.

At least ten counts were recorded for this clonotype. The chain links TRBV7-2 to TRBJ2-4, with D perhaps TRBD1 (5 bases). In germline, CDR1 is SGHTA, CDR2 FQGNSA. The CDR3 is 14 amino acids. V was shortened by 2 bases and J by 5 bases, with 10 bases between the two germline ends. The CDR3 region has the DNA TGTGCCAGCAGCTTATTTTTAGGGGAAAACATTCAGTACTTC. This translates into CASSLFLGENIQYF.

A remark on this clonotype: Being one base from a much bigger clone, this may be a read error. The chain couples TRBV24-1 to TRBJ2-1, with 9 bases matching TRBD1. J gave up 7 bases and V 2 bases, and 8 bases lay outside the gene matches. Germline-derived CDR1 and CDR2 are KGHDR and SFDVKD. This CDR3 comprises 16 residues. In DNA, the CDR3 is TGTGCCACCAGTGATTCCCACAGGGGGCCCAGGAATGAGCAGTTCTTC. This gives the protein CATSDSHRGPRNEQFF.

This clonotype appeared many times. V gene TRBV12-3 or TRBV12-4 combines with J gene TRBJ1-1; D is possibly TRBD1 (6 bases). V was pared by 10 bases and J by 0 bases, with 12 bases between. The CDR3 extends over 13 amino acids. CDR3 in amino acids: CATLDSMNTEAFF. The CDR3 DNA sequence: TGTGCCACCTTGGACAGCATGAACACTGAAGCTTTCTTT.

Remarks on this clonotype: A junction end diverges from the germline sequence, so it may reflect a read error. J is TRBJ2-2 and V is TRBV7-2; 8 nucleotides align to TRBD2. The germline V gene has CDR1 SGHTA and CDR2 FQGNSA. The CDR3 spans 15 residues. CDR3 in DNA: TGTGCCGGCAGCGGGGGACCCTTCGTCACCGGGGAGCTGTTTTTT. It encodes CAGSGGPFVTGELFF.

This clonotype was detected once. The V gene is TRBV5-1, the J gene TRBJ1-6; 7 nucleotides match TRBD1. Germline loops: CDR1 SGHRS, CDR2 YFSETQ. With 2 bases clipped from V and 9 bases from J, the junction kept 11 bases outside the gene matches. The CDR3 spans 16 residues. CDR3 in DNA: TGCGCCAGCAGCTTAGCCGGGTCAGGGGGTAGTTCACCCCTCCACTTT. Protein sequence: CASSLAGSGGSSPLHF.

The table lists this clonotype with many counts. This sequence joins TRBV12-3 or TRBV12-4 and TRBJ2-5, with a tentative D call TRBD2 (7 bases). This CDR3 is built from 14 residues. The V and J ends lost 7 bases and 5 bases respectively, with 17 bases between them. CDR3 protein: CASTTAGAAETQYF. Here the CDR3 DNA reads TGTGCCAGCACTACGGCGGGGGCTGCGGAGACCCAGTACTTC.

This clonotype was counted a few times. V and J are TRBV6-1 and TRBJ1-1; tentative D call: TRBD1 (5 bases). This CDR3 spans 14 amino acids. Germline CDR1 reads MNHNS; CDR2 reads SASEGT. The V end lost 6 bases, the J end lost 11 bases, and 22 bases lay between the germline ends. The chain's CDR3 is CASSPPGAHKLAFF. In DNA form, the CDR3 reads TGTGCCAGCAGCCCACCTGGGGCCCACAAATTGGCTTTCTTT.

This clonotype has more than one count but fewer than ten. The chain has TRBV7-9 and TRBJ2-7, with 10 positions matching TRBD2. This CDR3 is built from 15 residues. Germline V gene lookup returns CDR1 SEHNR and CDR2 FQNEAQ (reference sequence). The trim removed 5 bases at V and 4 bases at J, leaving 8 bases unmatched. The chain's CDR3 is CASSLLSGRDYEQYF. As DNA, the CDR3 is TGTGCCAGCAGCCTACTAAGCGGGAGGGATTACGAGCAGTACTTC.

This clonotype was detected many times. The chain recombines TRBV5-4 with TRBJ2-3, with a possible D match to TRBD2 (5 bases). Trimming took off 3 bases at V and 1 base at J, with 12 bases between the two ends. Germline V gene sequence: CDR1 SGHNT, CDR2 YYREEE (reference sequence). The CDR3 consists of 15 residues. The CDR3 loop reads CASSWGDRGTDTQYF. The CDR3 DNA reads as TGTGCCAGCAGCTGGGGAGACCGCGGCACAGATACGCAGTATTTT. The full variable domain, with the rest looked up from reference TRBV5-4 and TRBJ2-3, is ETGVTQSPTHLIKTRGQQVTLRCSSQSGHNTVSWYQQALGQGPQFIFQYYREEENGRGNFPPRFSGLQFPNYSSELNVNALELDDSALYLCASSWGDRGTDTQYFGPGTRLTVL.

This clonotype was picked up many times. The chain employs TRBV6-2 or TRBV6-3 and TRBJ2-5, with unresolved D. The CDR3 sequence is 13 residues long. V was clipped by 2 bases and J by 0 bases, with 4 bases between them. Germline-derived CDR1 and CDR2 are MNHEY and SVGEGT. The CDR3 loop reads CASSYPNQETQYF. The CDR3 nucleotides read TGTGCCAGCAGTTACCCTAACCAAGAGACCCAGTACTTC.

As for this clonotype: Just one base apart from a much larger clone, this may be a read error. The V gene is TRBV5-1, the J gene TRBJ1-1, with 7 bases fitting TRBD1. With V trimmed by 7 bases and J by 2 bases, 5 bases remained unmatched. This CDR3 region has 13 residues. The germline CDR1 and CDR2 sequences are SGHRS and YFSETQ. DNA for the CDR3: TGCGCCAGCGGCGCAGGGGGTAACACTGAAGCTTTCTTT. It codes for CASGAGGNTEAFF.

This clonotype was seen a handful of times. The chain has TRBV19 and TRBJ1-5; 7 nucleotides match TRBD1. There are 14 residues in the CDR3. Trimming cost V 2 bases and J 5 bases; bases outside gene matches: 3. Germline CDR1 is LNHDA and CDR2 is SQIVND (reference sequence). In DNA form, the CDR3 reads TGTGCCAGTAGTATAAGAGGGGGCGATCAGCCCCAGCATTTT. Translating it yields CASSIRGGDQPQHF.

The CDR3 sequence: CASSGGGRTDTQYF. In DNA, the CDR3 is TGTGCCAGCAGCGGGGGGGGCCGCACAGATACGCAGTATTTT. The gene calls are TRBV9 and TRBJ2-3; tentatively, D is TRBD2 (7 bases). CDR1 and CDR2 from the germline V gene are SGDLS and YYNGEE. The ends were cut back, 3 bases at V and 1 base at J, with 9 bases in the middle. The CDR3 is 14 amino acids.